The present entry profiles one T cell receptor beta chain with its context. Its antigen is unknown. No base-level quality is on record; no much larger clone is a single base apart. The time point tag for this specimen amounts to: resected brain tissue, or blood drawn just prior to surgery. The surgery cases that showed the highest brain T cell transcript signatures were chosen for TCR beta chain sequencing of brain tissue, and of blood when it was available. Patients had been treated with at least one anti-epileptic drug before surgery. TCR-sequenced patients were children with drug-resistant epilepsy due to tuberous sclerosis complex, focal cortical dysplasia, Rasmussen encephalitis or hemimegalencephaly. The blood samples were collected right before the epilepsy surgery. Bulk genomic DNA was isolated from unsorted brain tissue and whole blood using the Monarch genomic DNA purification kit. The immunoSEQ assay was used to generate TCR beta chain sequences from genomic DNA. Turning to the authors' computational methods: CDR3 sequences not starting with the conserved framework cysteine at position 104 were manually removed. To get clonality, the normalized Shannon's Diversity Index was subtracted from one, giving values from 0 (maximal diversity) to 1 (oligoclonal). To check whether a given CDR3 had different frequencies in two samples, for example brain versus blood, chi-squared comparison-of-proportions tests were used. Public clonotypes were identified by searching immuneACCESS, and similarity to known antiviral clonotypes was assessed with the VDJdb browser. Sourced from immuneACCESS, this table was stored by TCRdb with only in-frame sequences that have V and J called. A share of the clones is absent; for the studies checked, an unresolved V gene accounts for under half, and the remainder has no known explanation. Clonal size and the V and J genes are those of that table, whereas D and trimming came from the DNA. Present in this sample are 78,000 or so clones, about 93% of which were seen just once. The ten largest clones capture around 24% of the sample.

This specimen comes from a study of brain T cells in children with intractable seizures listed by TCRdb under 2021. Looking at the study overall: Resected brain tissue from 50 to 55 pediatric epilepsy surgery cases was initially screened for immune gene transcripts with a NanoString immunology panel. Among the approximately 12 selected surgery cases, pre-surgery blood was additionally sequenced for eight, leaving four cases with brain tissue only. Points the paper makes about the study in general: Because sequencing depth was different between pre-surgery and post-surgery blood, clones absent from the pre-surgery sample may reflect undersampling. Viral specificity was inferred solely from CDR3 sequence similarity, and the HCMV serostatus of the patients was not known.

Sequences SGHRS (CDR1) and YFSETQ (CDR2) are obtained from the germline V gene. The junction shows trimming of 0 bases on V and 8 bases on J, plus 11 bases between the germline ends. The cysteine opens and the phenylalanine closes a CDR3 of 13 amino acids. Only the CDR3 DNA stays, 39 bases, in frame from base 1. Sequenced here: peripheral blood, sampled at surgery. The chain links TRBV5-1 with TRBJ1-2; the D gene cannot be resolved reliably. This sequence originates from a girl aged 2-10 years with Rasmussen encephalitis and intractable seizures. The CDR3 protein sequence reads: CASSLGENEGYTF. The bases are TGCGCCAGCAGCTTGGGTGAGAATGAAGGCTACACCTTC.